This passage covers 27 T cell receptor beta chains from one sample sequenced in a study of shared clonotypes between healthy human individuals. Libraries were prepared by immunoSEQ multiplex PCR; TCRdb keeps only in-frame clonotypes and omits some of them. The table has approximately 2.4 million clones, approximately 96% seen once. The specimen sequenced was naive CD4+ T cells sorted from blood. The subset is: CD45RA+ positively selected. These receptors all stem from a young man in good health.

This chain connects TRBV28 to TRBJ2-3, with 7 bases identical to TRBD2. Per germline, CDR1 MDHEN and CDR2 SYDVKM. The CDR3 is made up of 18 amino acids. V shed 5 bases, J shed 0 bases, and the junction held 14 bases outside the gene matches. The CDR3 DNA follows: TGTGCCAGCAGTCGTCCTACTCCGGGGGGTGCTAGCACAGATACGCAGTATTTT. Translated: CASSRPTPGGASTDTQYF.

The gene calls are TRBV6-6 and TRBJ1-1, with 9 nucleotides matching TRBD1. With 4 bases clipped from V and 1 base from J, the junction kept 4 bases outside the gene matches. The CDR3 is made up of 15 amino acids. Germline loops: CDR1 MNHNY, CDR2 SVGAGI (reference sequence). The CDR3 nucleotides are TGTGCCAGCAGTTTACCGGGACAGGGGAACACTGAAGCTTTCTTT. Its protein product is CASSLPGQGNTEAFF.

This clone was seen only once. J is TRBJ2-3 and V is TRBV18; D possibly corresponds to TRBD2 (7 bases). The CDR3 consists of 16 residues. Deletions cut 0 bases from V and 6 bases from J, with 16 bases between. From germline, CDR1 is KGHSH and CDR2 LQKENI. The CDR3 DNA is TGTGCCAGCTCACCACCGGAGGGGGGGGGCCGGGATACGCAGTATTTT. Protein product: CASSPPEGGGRDTQYF.

A single count supports this clone. The chain couples TRBV18 to TRBJ2-7; no clear D. The CDR3 length is 15 residues. V lost 3 bases, J lost 1 base, and 13 bases lay in between. The germline V gene has CDR1 KGHSH and CDR2 LQKENI. Written as DNA, the CDR3 is TGTGCCAGCTCACCTCCAACCTCAGTTTCCTACGAGCAGTACTTC. This sequence encodes CASSPPTSVSYEQYF.

CDR3: CASSVVGGDTDTQYF. CDR3 nucleotide sequence: TGTGCCAGCAGCGTAGTGGGGGGGGACACAGATACGCAGTATTTT. V usage is TRBV9 and J usage is TRBJ2-3; 7 bases align to TRBD2. CDR3 size: 15 residues. V shed 0 bases and J 2 bases; nucleotides not matched to a gene: 3. Germline loops: CDR1 SGDLS, CDR2 YYNGEE.

The V call is TRBV9, the J call TRBJ2-7, with 12 bases that match TRBD2. This CDR3 has 15 residues. V was clipped by 4 bases and J by 0 bases; unmatched bases: 2. Germline lookup yields CDR1 SGDLS and CDR2 YYNGEE. Written as DNA, the CDR3 is TGTGCCAGCAGCTCGGGACTAGCGGGCTCCTACGAGCAGTACTTC. Its translation: CASSSGLAGSYEQYF.

This clone appeared a few times. This same CDR3 is encoded by further DNA sequences in the sample. The V and J genes are TRBV20-1 and TRBJ1-2; D is unresolved. V was trimmed by 0 bases and J by 5 bases, leaving 4 bases between them. Germline V CDR1 and CDR2: DFQATT, SNEGSKA (reference sequence). This CDR3 has 11 residues. The CDR3 sequence: CSARDRYGYTF. For the CDR3, the DNA is TGCAGTGCTAGAGACAGATATGGCTACACCTTC.

This chain uses TRBV28 with TRBJ1-5, with D unresolved. Trimming stripped 7 bases from V and 5 bases from J, with 12 bases between. This CDR3 region has 13 residues. CDR1 and CDR2 (germline): MDHEN, SYDVKM. CDR3 coding DNA: TGTGCCAGCACTTACCAGGATCATCAGCCCCAGCATTTT. Its protein is CASTYQDHQPQHF. The full variable domain, rest sourced from reference TRBV28 and TRBJ1-5, is DVKVTQSSRYLVKRTGEKVFLECVQDMDHENMFWYRQDPGLGLRLIYFSYDVKMKEKGDIPEGYSVSREKKERFSLILESASTNQTSMYLCASTYQDHQPQHFGDGTRLSIL.

The table lists this clone with a count of one. The J gene is TRBJ1-2, the V gene TRBV30; no firm D call. Trimming removed 3 bases at V and 3 bases at J, with 14 bases between. The germline gives CDR1 GTSNPN, CDR2 SVGIG (reference sequence). The CDR3 covers 14 residues. The CDR3 is CAWRNSKRDYGYTF. In DNA, the CDR3 is TGTGCCTGGAGAAATTCAAAGAGGGACTATGGCTACACCTTC.

The rearrangement uses TRBV4-1 and TRBJ2-2; 10 bases are shared with TRBD1. This CDR3 contains 15 residues. Germline CDR1 and CDR2: MGHRA and YSYEKL. With V trimmed by 1 base and J by 7 bases, 3 bases remained unmatched. Here the CDR3 reads CASSQGDRGNGELFF. The DNA for the CDR3 is TGCGCCAGCAGCCAAGGGGACAGGGGAAACGGGGAGCTGTTTTTT.

The sample holds a few counts of this clone. The rearrangement joins TRBV19 to TRBJ1-4; the D is unclear. V dropped 1 base and J dropped 7 bases, with 13 bases sitting between them. Germline CDR1 and CDR2: LNHDA and SQIVND (reference sequence). The CDR3 is 15 residues long. The DNA of the CDR3 is TGTGCCAGTAGTATAGGGTCGGGAAGAAGTGAAAAACTGTTTTTT. Amino acids: CASSIGSGRSEKLFF.

The chain joins TRBV2 to TRBJ1-1; 8 bases agree with TRBD1. Trimming removed 3 bases from V and 6 bases from J; junction bases left unmatched: 12. Germline lookup yields CDR1 SNHLY and CDR2 FYNNEI. CDR3 size: 16 residues. This chain's CDR3 is CASSETPRGLGAEAFF. Here the CDR3 DNA reads TGTGCCAGCAGTGAGACCCCCAGGGGGCTTGGAGCTGAAGCTTTCTTT.

The chain links TRBV15 to TRBJ2-1; D uncertain. From germline, CDR1 is LNHNV and CDR2 YYDKDF (reference sequence). This CDR3 contains 15 residues. Trimming pared 3 bases from V and 4 bases from J, leaving 13 bases between. As DNA, the CDR3 is TGTGCCACCAGCAGTGACCTCCCTGGGTACAATGAGCAGTTCTTC. Residues: CATSSDLPGYNEQFF.

The chain recombines TRBV6-6 with TRBJ1-5; no firm D call. V lost 0 bases, J lost 6 bases, and 6 bases lay in between. The germline V gene has CDR1 MNHNY and CDR2 SVGAGI (reference sequence). The CDR3 is made up of 13 amino acids. In DNA, the CDR3 is TGTGCCAGCAGTTACTCGAAGCGTCAGCCCCAGCATTTT. It yields the protein CASSYSKRQPQHF.

The chain couples TRBV4-2 to TRBJ2-2, with TRBD1 identical over 9 bases. The trim removed 4 bases at V and 3 bases at J, leaving 6 bases unmatched. Germline-derived CDR1 and CDR2 are LGHNA and YNFKEQ. This CDR3 spans 16 amino acids. CDR3 protein: CASSLFWDRDTGELFF. DNA for the CDR3: TGTGCCAGCAGCCTCTTCTGGGACAGGGACACCGGGGAGCTGTTTTTT.

The chain uses TRBV18 and TRBJ2-5; 8 bases agree with TRBD2. The CDR3 runs 22 residues. The V gene end was trimmed by 0 bases and the J gene end by 2 bases; junction bases not matched to a gene: 23. Germline CDR1 KGHSH, CDR2 LQKENI. CDR3 bases: TGTGCCAGCTCACCACCGACCTTTACTACTAGCGGTCCCAAGCAGACACAAGAGACCCAGTACTTC. Translated: CASSPPTFTTSGPKQTQETQYF.

V is TRBV18 and J is TRBJ1-2, with a possible D match to TRBD1 (5 bases). The V and J ends lost 1 base and 3 bases respectively, with 12 bases between them. CDR1 and CDR2 from the germline V gene are KGHSH and LQKENI. This CDR3 has 15 amino acids. The CDR3 DNA reads as TGTGCCAGCTCACCACGGGAGGGGATTCACTATGGCTACACCTTC. It yields the protein CASSPREGIHYGYTF.

V gene TRBV28 combines with J gene TRBJ2-5; maybe TRBD2 (7 bases). V shed 1 base and J shed 7 bases, with 16 bases lying between them. Germline V lookup: CDR1 MDHEN, CDR2 SYDVKM. The CDR3 is made up of 15 amino acids. The CDR3 spells CASSLSAGALWTQYF. In DNA form, the CDR3 reads TGTGCCAGCAGTTTATCGGCGGGGGCCCTTTGGACCCAGTACTTC.

The J gene is TRBJ2-3, the V gene TRBV7-6; D might be TRBD2 (7 bases). Trimming took off 8 bases at V and 2 bases at J, with 11 bases between the two ends. Germline V CDR1 and CDR2: SGHVS, FNYEAQ. The CDR3 has 13 residues. In DNA, the CDR3 is TGTGCCAGCGGGGGGGGCCTCACAGATACGCAGTATTTT. This codes for CASGGGLTDTQYF.

This chain links TRBV5-1 with TRBJ1-4; 10 nucleotides agree with TRBD1. The CDR3 contains 17 residues. Losses at the gene ends were 4 bases for V and 7 bases for J; bases not matched to a gene: 13. Germline V lookup: CDR1 SGHRS, CDR2 YFSETQ. Written as DNA, the CDR3 is TGCGCCAGCAGCCTGAGACAGGGGGCGGCGCAGGGTGAAAAACTGTTTTTT. It translates to CASSLRQGAAQGEKLFF.

This clone was detected only a few times. The CDR3, as DNA: TGTGCCAGCAGTGTGCAGGATGATAGCAATCAGCCCCAGCATTTT. Residues: CASSVQDDSNQPQHF. The V call is TRBV2, the J call TRBJ1-5; D is unresolved. The V and J ends lost 4 bases and 0 bases respectively, with 10 bases between them. The CDR3 has 15 residues. Germline V lookup: CDR1 SNHLY, CDR2 FYNNEI. Filled out from reference TRBV2 and TRBJ1-5, the complete variable domain reads EPEVTQTPSHQVTQMGQEVILRCVPISNHLYFYWYRQILGQKVEFLVSFYNNEISEKSEIFDDQFSVERPDGSNFTLKIRSTKLEDSAMYFCASSVQDDSNQPQHFGDGTRLSIL.

This rearrangement joins TRBV10-3 to TRBJ2-7; 10 bases align to TRBD2. The V gene's germline CDR1 is ENHRY and CDR2 SYGVKD. V trimming: 7 bases; J trimming: 7 bases; junction bases outside the gene matches: 7. CDR3 length: 13 amino acids. The CDR3 nucleotides read TGTGCCATCAACCAAGCGGGAGGGGGTGAGCAGTACTTC. It encodes CAINQAGGGEQYF.

The chain combines TRBV5-6 with TRBJ1-6; D unclear. The ends were cut back, 2 bases at V and 7 bases at J, with 16 bases in the middle. The CDR3 loop spans 16 amino acids. The germline gives CDR1 SGHDT, CDR2 YYEEEE. The CDR3 nucleotides are TGTGCCAGCAGCTTTAGGACTCCGATGCGGAATTCACCCCTCCACTTT. It specifies CASSFRTPMRNSPLHF.

This chain links TRBV7-3 with TRBJ2-2, with D perhaps matching TRBD2 (6 bases). The CDR3 consists of 14 residues. Germline lookup yields CDR1 SGHTA and CDR2 FQGTGA. The germline V and J ends were trimmed by 4 bases and 5 bases, with 11 bases remaining between them. Here the CDR3 reads CASSSTSMTGELFF. Written as DNA, the CDR3 is TGTGCCAGCAGCTCGACTAGTATGACCGGGGAGCTGTTTTTT.

This chain links TRBV7-9 with TRBJ2-6; 7 bases line up with TRBD1. With V trimmed by 1 base and J by 0 bases, 6 bases remained unmatched. The CDR3 has 18 residues. CDR1 is SEHNR and CDR2 is FQNEAQ in the germline V gene (reference sequence). The CDR3, as DNA: TGTGCCAGCAGCTTAGGGACAGGCCAACACTCTGGGGCCAACGTCCTGACTTTC. It codes for CASSLGTGQHSGANVLTF. The whole variable domain, remainder taken from reference TRBV7-9 and TRBJ2-6, is DTGVSQNPRHKITKRGQNVTFRCDPISEHNRLYWYRQTLGQGPEFLTYFQNEAQLEKSRLLSDRFSAERPKGSFSTLEIQRTEQGDSAMYLCASSLGTGQHSGANVLTFGAGSRLTVL.

The rearrangement links TRBV10-3 to TRBJ1-2; no clear D gene. The CDR3 is made up of 12 amino acids. CDR1 is ENHRY and CDR2 is SYGVKD in the germline V gene. Trimming left V 4 bases short and J 5 bases short, with 8 bases between. The CDR3 loop reads CAISGQAYGYTF. The CDR3 DNA sequence: TGTGCCATCAGTGGGCAGGCGTATGGCTACACCTTC.

The genes are TRBV6-1 and TRBJ1-1, with TRBD1 identical over 9 bases. The CDR3 runs 14 residues. The junction had 4 bases not matched to a gene; V was cut back by 4 bases and J by 4 bases. Germline V gives CDR1 MNHNS, CDR2 SASEGT. The CDR3 loop reads CASSAGTGTTEAFF. The CDR3 DNA reads as TGTGCCAGCAGTGCCGGGACAGGGACCACTGAAGCTTTCTTT.